The following is a T cell receptor (beta chain) sequence with its context. One end of the junction is discordant with germline, which a read error may explain. The CDR3 runs 17 residues. Germline-derived CDR1 and CDR2 are MDHEN and SYDVKM. These data come from a study of liver allograft versus peripheral blood T cells. Study at large: The study compared liver allograft T cell receptor repertoires against peripheral blood repertoires of liver transplant recipients.

TCRdb reprocessed the reads via MiXCR and lists one record per CDR3 protein. Of about 13,000 distinct CDR3 sequences listed, approximately 18% are singletons. The genes are TRBV28 and TRBJ1-2, with TRBD1 as a possible D gene (6 bases). The TCR was taken from a human patient who had a liver transplant. Some of the T cells may derive from the graft donor. The CDR3 DNA reads TGTGCCAGCAGTTTAGGGGGGGGCTCCGGGACAAACTCTGGCTACACCTTC. Translation: CASSLGGGSGTNSGYTF.